What follows are 14 T cell receptor beta chains derived from one specimen sequenced in a study of Ad26.COV2.S vaccination and SARS-CoV-2 variants. Using immunoSEQ multiplex PCR, the repertoire was profiled, and TCRdb retains in-frame clones only, with some absent. The sample records 500,000 or so clones, roughly 89% being singletons. Treatment of the sample: approximately 18 received Ad26.COV2.S at low or high dose, single or two shots; five or six received placebo; per-sample allocation not given. Samples came from day 63 after the first vaccine or placebo injection. The material was peripheral blood, obtained in a trial of Ad26.COV2.S vaccine versus placebo. The receptors shown here come from a person aged 18 to 65 who received the Ad26.COV2.S COVID-19 vaccine or a placebo.

The V call is TRBV7-2, the J call TRBJ1-5; a weak D match, TRBD1 (5 bases). Trimming took 5 bases from V and 6 from J, leaving 14 bases between them. Germline V gene data show CDR1 as SGHTA and CDR2 as FQGNSA. The CDR3 has 14 amino acids. CDR3 protein: CASSLGGAFQPQHF. The CDR3 coding sequence is TGTGCCAGCAGCCTCGGAGGGGCTTTTCAGCCCCAGCATTTT.

V and J are TRBV2 and TRBJ1-5; TRBD1 aligns across 8 bases. This CDR3 is 16 amino acids long. The ends lost 6 bases at V and 3 bases at J; junction bases unmatched: 10. Per the germline V gene, CDR1 is SNHLY and CDR2 is FYNNEI. This CDR3 is CASRPFGTGYNQPQHF. The CDR3 DNA sequence: TGTGCCAGCAGGCCTTTCGGGACAGGTTACAATCAGCCCCAGCATTTT. The whole variable domain, filled in from reference TRBV2 and TRBJ1-5, reads EPEVTQTPSHQVTQMGQEVILRCVPISNHLYFYWYRQILGQKVEFLVSFYNNEISEKSEIFDDQFSVERPDGSNFTLKIRSTKLEDSAMYFCASRPFGTGYNQPQHFGDGTRLSIL.

The CDR3 sequence: CASSLGQWTSYEQYF. As DNA, the CDR3 is TGTGCCAGCAGCCTGGGACAGTGGACCTCCTACGAGCAGTACTTC. V and J are TRBV3-1 (or the pseudogene TRBV3-2) and TRBJ2-7; 7 positions match TRBD1. Germline trimming cut 4 bases from V and 0 bases from J; bases unmatched to any gene: 6. CDR1 is LGHDT and CDR2 is YNNKEL in the germline V gene (reference sequence). The length of the CDR3 is 15 residues.

The chain combines TRBV7-2 with TRBJ2-1, with TRBD2 matching over 7 bases. Germline V gene data show CDR1 as SGHTA and CDR2 as FQGNSA. Trimming cost V 5 bases and J 4 bases; bases outside gene matches: 8. The CDR3 is 15 amino acids. CDR3 sequence reads: CASSPQRLAYNEQFF. CDR3 nucleotides: TGTGCCAGCAGCCCCCAACGACTAGCTTACAATGAGCAGTTCTTC. The full variable domain, in which reference TRBV7-2 and TRBJ2-1 provide the parts outside the CDR3, is GAGVSQSPSNKVTEKGKDVELRCDPISGHTALYWYRQSLGQGLEFLIYFQGNSAPDKSGLPSDRFSAERTGGSVSTLTIQRTQQEDSAVYLCASSPQRLAYNEQFFGPGTRLTVL.

V gene TRBV5-1 combines with J gene TRBJ2-5; possible D gene TRBD1, 5 bases. Germline V gene sequence: CDR1 SGHRS, CDR2 YFSETQ. This CDR3 spans 14 amino acids. V lost 5 bases to trimming and J lost 2 bases, with 13 bases between them. The CDR3 sequence: CASRRTGLQETQYF. CDR3 bases: TGCGCCAGCAGAAGAACAGGTCTACAAGAGACCCAGTACTTC.

The J gene is TRBJ1-2, the V gene TRBV6-5; 7 bases map to TRBD1. J was trimmed by 4 bases and V by 6 bases; bases with no gene match: 8. The CDR3 is made up of 14 amino acids. Germline assignment: CDR1 MNHEY and CDR2 SVGAGI. The CDR3 is CASSITGVPYGYTF. CDR3 in DNA: TGTGCCAGCAGCATCACAGGGGTACCCTATGGCTACACCTTC.

V is TRBV18 and J is TRBJ2-5, with no clear D. V was clipped by 2 bases and J by 4 bases, with 14 bases between them. The CDR3 is made up of 15 amino acids. Germline CDR1 reads KGHSH; CDR2 reads LQKENI. The CDR3 here is CASSPGVSRLETQYF. The CDR3 DNA sequence: TGTGCCAGCTCACCAGGTGTAAGCCGCTTAGAGACCCAGTACTTC.

This clone is a singleton in its sample. The J gene is TRBJ2-1, the V gene TRBV6-2 or TRBV6-3, with 9 bases lining up with TRBD2. This CDR3 is 14 amino acids long. Unmatched junction bases numbered 6, after V lost 4 bases and J lost 8 bases. Germline values: CDR1 MNHEY, CDR2 SVGEGT. The CDR3 coding sequence is TGTGCCAGCAGTTGGTTAGCGGGAGCCGATGAGCAGTTCTTC. This encodes CASSWLAGADEQFF.

About this clone: The same CDR3 also results from other DNA sequences found in this sample. The chain joins TRBV3-1 (or the pseudogene TRBV3-2) to TRBJ2-2; D unclear. Trimming took 6 bases from V and 3 from J, leaving 5 bases between them. The CDR3 length is 12 residues. CDR1 and CDR2 from the germline V gene are LGHDT and YNNKEL (reference sequence). Here the CDR3 reads CASSDYTGELFF. DNA of the CDR3: TGTGCCAGCAGTGATTACACCGGGGAGCTGTTTTTT.

The chain has TRBV11-3 and TRBJ1-1; 9 bases map to TRBD1. The CDR3 is 12 amino acids. V shed 4 bases and J 8 bases; nucleotides not matched to a gene: 2. Germline lookup yields CDR1 SGHNT and CDR2 YENEEA. As DNA, the CDR3 is TGTGCCAGCAGCTCCGGGACAGGGGAAGCTTTCTTT. It specifies CASSSGTGEAFF.

J is TRBJ2-2 and V is TRBV29-1; D gene unclear. This CDR3 is built from 13 residues. Germline values: CDR1 SQVTM, CDR2 ANQGSEA. Trimming cost V 6 bases and J 7 bases, with 15 bases left between them. The CDR3 nucleotides are TGCAGCGTACTCCGCCAGTTTGGCGGGGAGCTGTTTTTT. It yields the protein CSVLRQFGGELFF.

This chain links TRBV5-1 with TRBJ2-3; D unresolved. The CDR3 sequence is 13 residues long. The germline V gene has CDR1 SGHRS and CDR2 YFSETQ. V lost 3 bases and J lost 0, with 5 bases in between. CDR3 in DNA: TGCGCCAGCAGCTCCCATAGCACAGATACGCAGTATTTT. Translated: CASSSHSTDTQYF.

V is TRBV4-3 and J is TRBJ2-2; 8 bases line up with TRBD2. Germline assignment: CDR1 LGHNA and CDR2 YSLEER. The CDR3 spans 14 residues. Unmatched junction bases numbered 0, after V lost 2 bases and J lost 4 bases. The CDR3 region has the DNA TGCGCCAGCAGCCAAACTAGCGGCACCGGGGAGCTGTTTTTT. Its translation: CASSQTSGTGELFF.

This clone was picked up a small number of times. The rearrangement uses TRBV5-1 and TRBJ1-5; TRBD1 agrees at 8 bases. The junction had 1 base not matched to a gene; V was cut back by 2 bases and J by 6 bases. Looked up from germline, CDR1 is SGHRS and CDR2 is YFSETQ. The CDR3 loop spans 13 amino acids. The CDR3 nucleotides are TGCGCCAGCAGCTTCGACAGGGGTCAGCCCCAGCATTTT. Amino acids: CASSFDRGQPQHF. The full variable domain, its missing parts supplied by reference TRBV5-1 and TRBJ1-5, is KAGVTQTPRYLIKTRGQQVTLSCSPISGHRSVSWYQQTPGQGLQFLFEYFSETQRNKGNFPGRFSGRQFSNSRSEMNVSTLELGDSALYLCASSFDRGQPQHFGDGTRLSIL.